This TCR beta chain was recovered during a study of CXCR3-negative and CXCR3-positive naive CD8 T cells. Overall study results and limits: Compared with CXCR3-negative naive cells, CXCR3-positive naive cells showed more hydrophobic TRB CDR3s. In cryopreserved cells, CXCR3 expression partially decreased, and fresh PBMCs were used in most assays.

UMI-tagged TRB cDNA libraries were built via 5' RACE. After re-calling the 5' RACE reads, TCRdb lists one entry per CDR3 protein, DNA absent. The sample includes roughly 50,000 distinct CDR3 sequences. In the case of this clonotype: Its antigen remains unidentified.

This clonotype was sampled from a human donor in good health. Some clones in this sample may be carry-over from other donors' samples. Sequencing used naive CXCR3+ CD8+ T cells from blood. The subset here: CD45RO-CCR7+CD27+CD95- naive CD8+ T cells expressing CXCR3 (TNR3+).

CDR3 protein: CAISDTSGRARGGQETQYF. The chain links TRBV10-3 to TRBJ2-5; TCRdb proposes TRBD2, but this gene call is untestable without DNA. This CDR3 comprises 19 residues. The germline gives CDR1 ENHRY, CDR2 SYGVKD.